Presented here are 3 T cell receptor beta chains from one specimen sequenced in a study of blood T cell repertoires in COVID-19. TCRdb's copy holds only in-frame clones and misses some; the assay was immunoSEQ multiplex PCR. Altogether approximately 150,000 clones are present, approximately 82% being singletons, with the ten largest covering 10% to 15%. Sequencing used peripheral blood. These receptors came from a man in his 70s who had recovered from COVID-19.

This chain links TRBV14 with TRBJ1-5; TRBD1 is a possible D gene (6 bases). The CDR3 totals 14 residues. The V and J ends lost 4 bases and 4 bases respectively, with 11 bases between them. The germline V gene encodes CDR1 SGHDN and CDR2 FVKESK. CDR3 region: CASSRGGGNQPQHF. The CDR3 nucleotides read TGTGCCAGCAGCCGGGGAGGGGGGAATCAGCCCCAGCATTTT.

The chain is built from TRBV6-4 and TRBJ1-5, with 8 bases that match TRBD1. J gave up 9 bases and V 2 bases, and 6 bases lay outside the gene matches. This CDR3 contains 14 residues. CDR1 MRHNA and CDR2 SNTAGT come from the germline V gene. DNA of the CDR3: TGTGCCAGCAGTGACGGACAGGGCAATGGGCCCCAGCATTTT. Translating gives CASSDGQGNGPQHF.

The CDR3 nucleotides are TGCAGTGCTAGTGGGACTAGCGGGAGGGTTTCCCACGAGCAGTACTTC. Translating gives CSASGTSGRVSHEQYF. The chain couples TRBV20-1 to TRBJ2-7; 16 nucleotides agree with TRBD2. This CDR3 is 16 amino acids long. Unmatched junction bases numbered 7, after V lost 3 bases and J lost 5 bases. Germline CDR1 reads DFQATT; CDR2 reads SNEGSKA (reference sequence).